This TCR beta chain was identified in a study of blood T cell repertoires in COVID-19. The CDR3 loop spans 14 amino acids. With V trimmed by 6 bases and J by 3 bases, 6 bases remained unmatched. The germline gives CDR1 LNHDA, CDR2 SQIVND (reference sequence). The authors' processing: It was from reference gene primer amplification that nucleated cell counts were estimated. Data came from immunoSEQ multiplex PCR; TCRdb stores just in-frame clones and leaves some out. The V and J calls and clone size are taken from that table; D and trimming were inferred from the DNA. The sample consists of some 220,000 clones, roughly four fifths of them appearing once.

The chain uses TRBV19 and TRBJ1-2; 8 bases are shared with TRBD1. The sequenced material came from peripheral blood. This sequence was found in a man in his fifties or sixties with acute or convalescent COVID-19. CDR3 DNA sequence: TGTGCCAGTAGACTGACGGACAGGGACTATGGCTACACCTTC. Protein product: CASRLTDRDYGYTF.